A single sample is the source of the 13 T cell receptor beta chains below, sequenced in a study of T cells in Graves' hyperthyroidism and ophthalmopathy. RNA transcripts were the template for amplifying TCR beta CDR3 regions. During a first-round RT-PCR of the TCR CDR3, the HTBI primer set was used. TCRdb reprocessed the multiplex PCR reads via MiXCR and lists one record per CDR3 protein. The data contain about 560,000 distinct CDR3 sequences, about 15% of them singletons. The sample taken for sequencing was blood. Receptors were obtained from a woman aged 40 to 50 with Graves' hyperthyroidism.

This clonotype was counted once. The chain couples TRBV7-9 to TRBJ1-2, with D possibly TRBD1 on 6 matching bases. CDR1 and CDR2 (germline): SEHNR, FQNEAQ (reference sequence). The CDR3 is 11 amino acids. Trimming left V 8 bases short and J 7 bases short, with 11 bases between. DNA for the CDR3: TGTGCCAGCTCGACCAGGGGTGGCTACACCTTC. Translation gives CASSTRGGYTF.

This chain's CDR3 is CASIPRVQAIYGYTF. CDR3 in DNA: TGTGCCAGCATCCCAAGGGTCCAGGCCATCTATGGCTACACCTTC. This rearrangement joins TRBV6-2 or TRBV6-3 to TRBJ1-2; no clear D. The germline CDR1 and CDR2 sequences are MNHEY and SVGEGT. V was pared by 7 bases and J by 4 bases, with 19 bases between. CDR3 length: 15 amino acids.

This clonotype has at least ten counts. The chain has TRBV5-1 and TRBJ2-1; D possibly corresponds to TRBD2 (6 bases). The CDR3 totals 20 residues. Germline CDR1 is SGHRS and CDR2 is YFSETQ. The V and J ends lost 2 bases and 7 bases respectively, with 31 bases between them. The CDR3 nucleotides read TGCGCCAGCAGCTTCCGAGACACGCCCGGATCCCGGTGGGGGGTGAATGAGCAGTTCTTC. Protein: CASSFRDTPGSRWGVNEQFF.

This clonotype was seen many times. The J gene is TRBJ2-5, the V gene TRBV20-1; 7 bases are a match to TRBD2. Trimming cost V 5 bases and J 1 base; bases outside gene matches: 10. Germline CDR1 and CDR2: DFQATT and SNEGSKA (reference sequence). The CDR3 length is 15 residues. The DNA of the CDR3 is TGCAGTGCTCGGGCGGGAACTAGCGTCCAAGAGACCCAGTACTTC. Its protein product is CSARAGTSVQETQYF.

On this clonotype itself: This may arise from a read error, as a much more abundant clone is one base away. CDR3 DNA sequence: TGTGCCAGCTCACTTCGGACTAGCGGGACGGTGGGTGTGCAGTTCTTC. It yields the protein CASSLRTSGTVGVQFF. The chain employs TRBV18 and TRBJ2-1; the match to TRBD2 covers 12 bases. The CDR3 sequence is 16 residues long. The V and J ends lost 4 bases and 12 bases, in that order; junction bases with no gene match: 13. The germline V gene has CDR1 KGHSH and CDR2 LQKENI.

This clonotype has at least ten counts. The rearrangement links TRBV27 to TRBJ2-7; the D gene is possibly TRBD2 (5 bases). Germline V gene lookup returns CDR1 MNHEY and CDR2 SMNVEV (reference sequence). This CDR3 comprises 12 residues. Trimming stripped 3 bases from V and 7 bases from J, with 10 bases between. This chain's CDR3 is CASSLSREEQYF. CDR3 DNA: TGTGCCAGCAGTTTGTCTAGGGAGGAGCAGTACTTC.

J is TRBJ1-2 and V is TRBV24-1; D might be TRBD1 (5 bases). Deletions cut 4 bases from V and 4 bases from J, with 12 bases between. Germline lookup yields CDR1 KGHDR and CDR2 SFDVKD. This CDR3 region has 14 residues. CDR3 amino acids: CATSERDRSYGYTF. Written as DNA, the CDR3 is TGTGCCACCAGTGAACGCGACAGAAGCTATGGCTACACCTTC.

This clonotype showed up just a few times. This chain connects TRBV6-1 to TRBJ2-3, with 8 bases identical to TRBD2. Looked up from germline, CDR1 is MNHNS and CDR2 is SASEGT. This CDR3 is built from 13 residues. Trimming at V came to 9 bases and at J to 1 base, leaving 3 bases not matched to a gene. CDR3 amino acids: CASATSGTDTQYF. The CDR3 DNA sequence: TGTGCCAGTGCGACTAGCGGCACAGATACGCAGTATTTT.

This rearrangement joins TRBV7-8 to TRBJ2-1; possibly TRBD1 or TRBD2 for D (5 bases each). The length of the CDR3 is 13 residues. V shed 2 bases and J shed 6 bases, with 8 bases lying between them. CDR1 and CDR2 (germline): SGHVS, FQNEAQ. The CDR3 region has the DNA TGTGCCAGCAGCTTATGGGACCTCAATGAGCAGTTCTTC. The encoded protein is CASSLWDLNEQFF.

The chain couples TRBV20-1 to TRBJ2-1; D not certain. The V end was cut by 3 bases, the J end by 5 bases, with 11 bases between. The CDR3 length is 13 residues. Germline V lookup: CDR1 DFQATT, CDR2 SNEGSKA (reference sequence). CDR3 bases: TGCAGTGCTAGGGCCTCCGTCGACAATGAGCAGTTCTTC. Amino acids: CSARASVDNEQFF.

The sample holds many counts of this clonotype. This chain joins TRBV12-3 or TRBV12-4 and TRBJ2-7; the match to TRBD1 covers 8 bases. The CDR3 is 15 residues long. J gave up 1 base and V 6 bases, and 8 bases lay outside the gene matches. CDR3 loop: CASSRGQGKSYEQYF. In DNA form, the CDR3 reads TGTGCCAGCAGCCGTGGACAGGGAAAATCCTACGAGCAGTACTTC.

Many counts were recorded for this clonotype. The chain links TRBV27 to TRBJ2-7; tentative D call: TRBD2 (7 bases). The CDR3 is made up of 16 amino acids. Per germline, CDR1 MNHEY and CDR2 SMNVEV (reference sequence). The V gene lost 5 bases and the J gene lost 3 bases, with 20 bases spanning the gap. For the CDR3, the DNA is TGTGCCAGCAGTCCCCGTGGGGGGCGGGAGTTCTACGAGCAGTACTTC. It yields the protein CASSPRGGREFYEQYF.

J is TRBJ1-6 and V is TRBV20-1; no clear D gene. V was shortened by 0 bases and J by 7 bases, with 10 bases between the two germline ends. Looked up from germline, CDR1 is DFQATT and CDR2 is SNEGSKA (reference sequence). This CDR3 has 14 residues. The CDR3 loop is CSARDPSGNSPLHF. The DNA for the CDR3 is TGCAGTGCTAGAGATCCGTCGGGAAATTCACCCCTCCACTTT.